These 5 T cell receptor beta chains came from one sample sequenced in a study of blood T cells in healthy people across ages. Then a second PCR, running about 6 to 12 cycles, was carried out with a sample-barcoded 5' primer and a J-beta primer mix. TCRdb analysed the 5' RACE reads with MiXCR anew, one entry per CDR3 protein. Of roughly 1,500,000 distinct CDR3 sequences detected, roughly a third appear once; the ten largest clones hold over 9%. Input material: blood. These receptors were collected from a woman under 40 in good health.

The chain uses TRBV4-2 and TRBJ2-3, with TRBD2 matching over 10 bases. The CDR3 has 18 amino acids. V gave up 2 bases and J gave up 0 bases; unmatched junction bases: 8. Germline V gene sequence: CDR1 LGHNA, CDR2 YNFKEQ. Written as DNA, the CDR3 is TGTGCCAGCAGCCAACTCCGAGGACTAGCGGTTAGCACAGATACGCAGTATTTT. It yields the protein CASSQLRGLAVSTDTQYF.

The chain couples TRBV28 to TRBJ2-1, with 8 bases aligning to TRBD2. V was clipped by 6 bases and J by 6 bases; unmatched bases: 7. The CDR3 runs 14 residues. Germline V gene lookup returns CDR1 MDHEN and CDR2 SYDVKM. The CDR3 nucleotides are TGTGCCAGCAGCCTTAGCGGGAAAGCCAATGAGCAGTTCTTC. This encodes CASSLSGKANEQFF.

The chain has TRBV7-2 and TRBJ2-1; no clear D gene. From germline, CDR1 is SGHTA and CDR2 FQGNSA. This CDR3 is built from 13 residues. The V gene lost 2 bases and the J gene lost 4 bases, with 6 bases spanning the gap. As DNA, the CDR3 is TGTGCCAGCAGCTTATACGCTTACAATGAGCAGTTCTTC. Its protein is CASSLYAYNEQFF.

The V gene is TRBV7-6, the J gene TRBJ2-1, with 9 bases identical to TRBD1. Germline V gives CDR1 SGHVS, CDR2 FNYEAQ. There are 15 residues in the CDR3. V was pared by 5 bases and J by 8 bases, with 10 bases of the junction left unmatched. For the CDR3, the DNA is TGTGCCAGCAGCCCCCAGGGACAGGGATCCGATGAGCAGTTCTTC. Its protein is CASSPQGQGSDEQFF.

The rearrangement joins TRBV7-3 to TRBJ2-2; TRBD2 agrees at 9 bases. CDR1 SGHTA and CDR2 FQGTGA come from the germline V gene. V lost 5 bases to trimming and J lost 3 bases; unmatched junction nucleotides: 7. This CDR3 is built from 16 residues. CDR3 sequence reads: CASSPEAGGYTGELFF. The CDR3 bases are TGTGCCAGCAGCCCAGAGGCGGGAGGGTACACCGGGGAGCTGTTTTTT.